This T cell receptor (beta chain) came from a study of blood T cell repertoires in COVID-19. CDR3 length: 15 amino acids. Per germline, CDR1 SNHLY and CDR2 FYNNEI. The V segment lost 6 bases and the J segment 5 bases; nucleotides outside the gene matches: 10. Profiling relied on immunoSEQ multiplex PCR, and the TCRdb table lists in-frame clones only, not all of them. Among roughly 250,000 clones listed, roughly nine tenths were seen once. The sequence came from a woman aged 25 to 39 with acute COVID-19. J is TRBJ1-5 and V is TRBV2, with 7 bases fitting TRBD1. The sequencing input was PBMCs or T cells enriched from blood (not recorded which). CDR3 coding DNA: TGTGCCAGCAGGGAATACAGGGGTGGAGATCAGCCCCAGCATTTT. Protein sequence: CASREYRGGDQPQHF. Looking up the rest from reference TRBV2 and TRBJ1-5 gives the full variable domain: EPEVTQTPSHQVTQMGQEVILRCVPISNHLYFYWYRQILGQKVEFLVSFYNNEISEKSEIFDDQFSVERPDGSNFTLKIRSTKLEDSAMYFCASREYRGGDQPQHFGDGTRLSIL.